This TCR beta chain stems from a study of STAT5B mutations in CD4+ large granular lymphocyte leukemia. Germline V gene sequence: CDR1 MNHNS, CDR2 SASEGT. The ends were cut back, 9 bases at V and 3 bases at J, with 12 bases in the middle. This CDR3 spans 13 amino acids. The sample holds one count of this clone. Assay used: immunoSEQ multiplex PCR; TCRdb lists only in-frame clones, some missing. The data show fewer than 35,000 clones, 71% seen once. The clonotype comes from a human donor in good health. The sequenced sample consisted of CD4+ T cells from blood buffy coats. This chain connects TRBV6-1 to TRBJ1-5; no clear D gene. The CDR3 region has the DNA TGTGCCAGTAGGACGGAAACCAATCAGCCCCAGCATTTT. Amino acids: CASRTETNQPQHF.